This T cell receptor beta chain was retrieved from a study of CD8 T cells in ankylosing spondylitis. Study-wide results and caveats: One TCR beta motif, made up of roughly eight highly homologous variants, appeared characteristic of ankylosing spondylitis blood.

MiXCR was run by TCRdb on the 5' RACE reads, yielding one entry per CDR3 protein. The data contain 200,000 to 250,000 distinct CDR3 sequences, about 6.7% of them singletons. Trimming removed 3 bases from V and 0 bases from J, with 6 bases in between. The CDR3 is 14 amino acids. There are many counts of this clonotype. Its antigen is as yet unknown. The J gene is TRBJ2-4, the V gene TRBV12-3 or TRBV12-4; no clear D. The clonotype originates from a male donor with ankylosing spondylitis. Input material: blood, either unsorted or a sorted T cell fraction (not recorded which). Written as DNA, the CDR3 is TGTGCCAGCAGTTTGCTTTTAGCCAAAAACATTCAGTACTTC. The encoded protein is CASSLLLAKNIQYF.